This TCR delta chain is from a study of Vδ1+ human thymocytes. With 3 bases clipped from V and 0 bases from J, the junction kept 13 bases outside the gene matches. The CDR3 loop spans 18 amino acids. Per the germline V gene, CDR1 is GEAIGNYY and CDR2 is EKD. This clone was observed a few times. Its antigen remains unknown. Extracted RNA was reverse transcribed into cDNA. The CDR3 regions were amplified by multiplex PCR from V-gene primers to a constant-region primer. TCRdb redid clone calling on the multiplex PCR reads using CATT. The table lists 70,000 or so delta-chain clones, around 35% of them singletons. Study results and limitations: Thymic TRG and TRD repertoires appeared highly polyclonal. The authors advised highly purified populations and single-cell validation.

The clonotype comes from a boy under two years old who had congenital heart surgery. V and J are TRDV2 and TRDJ1; TRDD3 matches at 9 bases. The source material was Vdelta1+ gamma-delta thymocytes from the thymus. The sample's subset: FACS-sorted CD3+ TCRalphabeta- TCRVdelta1+ TCRVdelta2- thymocytes. The CDR3: CACDPYWGTSRYTDKLIF. Here the CDR3 DNA reads TGTGCCTGTGACCCGTACTGGGGGACATCAAGGTACACCGATAAACTCATCTTT.